This is a list of T cell receptor beta chains from one sample in a study of shared clonotypes between healthy human individuals. Some clones are missing from TCRdb's copy, which holds only in-frame ones; the method was immunoSEQ multiplex PCR. The table includes about 730,000 clones, 72% detected once. Sample: memory CD4+ T cells sorted from blood. The receptors come from a woman aged 25-40 years in good health. CDR3s include the opening cysteine and the closing phenylalanine or tryptophan. The order of the fields is V gene, clone size, D gene, J gene, CDR3 length, CDR3 DNA, CDR3 protein. D genes are given only for firm matches. Where a row states a size, it is once, few, many or the class of an expanded clone; other rows omit it.

TRBV7-2	-	TRBD1	TRBJ1-1	15	TGTGCCAGCAGCTCCAGGGGGGGACAGAACACTGAAGCTTTCTTT	CASSSRGGQNTEAFF
TRBV18	-	TRBD2	TRBJ2-3	16	TGTGCCAGCTCACCTAGGACTAGCGGGAGTGTAGATACGCAGTATTTT	CASSPRTSGSVDTQYF
TRBV21-1	-	-	TRBJ1-1	14	TGTGCCAGCACCGCAAGTGGACGGAACACTGAAGCTTTCTTT	CASTASGRNTEAFF
TRBV28	-	-	TRBJ2-2	12	TGTGCCAGCAGACAGGGCCCCGGGGAGCTGTTTTTT	CASRQGPGELFF
TRBV27	-	-	TRBJ2-4	11	TGTGCCAGCGGGGAGTTGGGCATTCAGTACTTC	CASGELGIQYF
TRBV19	-	-	TRBJ1-1	14	TGTGCCAGTAGTCCCCAGACCATGAACACTGAAGCTTTCTTT	CASSPQTMNTEAFF
TRBV12-5	-	-	TRBJ2-7	11	TGTGCTAGTGGAACGGAAATGGAGCAGTACTTC	CASGTEMEQYF
TRBV7-8	-	-	TRBJ2-7	14	TGTGCCAGCAGCTTAACGACAGTTCAGTACGAGCAGTACTTC	CASSLTTVQYEQYF
TRBV6-4	once	TRBD2	TRBJ2-1	15	TGTGCCAGCAGTGTTGAGCGGGGCTCCTACAATGAGCAGTTCTTC	CASSVERGSYNEQFF
TRBV28	-	-	TRBJ1-2	13	TGTGCCAGCAGTTTATACGGGGGACGTGGCTACACCTTC	CASSLYGGRGYTF
TRBV11-2	-	-	TRBJ2-4	17	TGTGCCAGCAGCTTAGGATTTGGGGAAGGGGCCAAAAACATTCAGTACTTC	CASSLGFGEGAKNIQYF
TRBV7-9	-	TRBD1	TRBJ1-2	16	TGTGCCAGCAGCTTAGCGCTGGGACAGGGGCGCAGTGGCTACACCTTC	CASSLALGQGRSGYTF
TRBV28	few	-	TRBJ2-1	14	TGTGCCAGCAGTTTCGAAGGCTCCTACAATGAGCAGTTCTTC	CASSFEGSYNEQFF
TRBV28	-	-	TRBJ1-4	14	TGTGCCAGCAGTCCGATAGGGGGTTGGGAAAAACTGTTTTTT	CASSPIGGWEKLFF
TRBV7-9	-	-	TRBJ1-2	16	TGTGCCAGCAGCTTAGCAGGACAAGAAAGTAACTATGGCTACACCTTC	CASSLAGQESNYGYTF
TRBV27	-	TRBD2	TRBJ2-1	15	TGTGCCAGCAGTTTATTCTGGACTAGTGATAATGAGCAGTTCTTC	CASSLFWTSDNEQFF
TRBV19	-	-	TRBJ2-1	12	TGTGCCAGTAGTATTTCAAACAATGAGCAGTTCTTC	CASSISNNEQFF
TRBV11-2	many	-	TRBJ2-3	15	TGTGCCAGCAGCTTTAGGGGGGGAGGTATCGATACGCAGTATTTT	CASSFRGGGIDTQYF
TRBV10-3	-	-	TRBJ2-2	14	TGTGCCATCAGTGACGCAACAAACACCGGGGAGCTGTTTTTT	CAISDATNTGELFF
TRBV6-1	-	TRBD1	TRBJ2-7	13	TGTGCCAGCAGTGCACAGGGGGCCAACGAGCAGTACTTC	CASSAQGANEQYF
TRBV5-4	-	-	TRBJ2-4	14	TGTGCCAGCAGCTTGGGACAGATAAAAAACATTCAGTACTTC	CASSLGQIKNIQYF
TRBV18	few	TRBD2	TRBJ2-5	15	TGTGCCAGCTCACCCTCTCCTAGCGGTCAAGAGACCCAGTACTTC	CASSPSPSGQETQYF
TRBV5-1	-	TRBD1	TRBJ2-7	14	TGCGCCAGCAGCTTGGTTCAGGGGGCTCTCGAGCAGTACTTC	CASSLVQGALEQYF
TRBV30	many	-	TRBJ1-1	13	TGTGCCTGGAGTGCCCAACTCGACACTGAAGCTTTCTTT	CAWSAQLDTEAFF
TRBV7-3	-	TRBD1	TRBJ2-3	14	TGTGCCAGCAGCTCCGGGACAGGGCCAGATACGCAGTATTTT	CASSSGTGPDTQYF
TRBV18	-	-	TRBJ2-2	13	TGTGCCAGCTCACTGTCAGGGTCCGGGGAGCTGTTTTTT	CASSLSGSGELFF
TRBV5-1	-	-	TRBJ2-3	15	TGCGCCAGCAGCTTGGTGCAGGGAAGCACAGATACGCAGTATTTT	CASSLVQGSTDTQYF
TRBV29-1	-	-	TRBJ2-2	15	TGCAGCGTTTCCGGGATTCAGAAAAACACCGGGGAGCTGTTTTTT	CSVSGIQKNTGELFF
TRBV5-1	-	TRBD2	TRBJ2-7	19	TGCGCCAGCAGCCCGGCAAGTAGCGGGAGATGGGTTAGTGTCTACGAGCAGTACTTC	CASSPASSGRWVSVYEQYF
TRBV28	-	-	TRBJ2-1	13	TGTGCCAGCACCCCCGGCTGGAACAATGAGCAGTTCTTC	CASTPGWNNEQFF
TRBV15	-	-	TRBJ2-5	17	TGTGCCACCAGCAGAGAAGGGCCCGGGAGCCCGCAAGAGACCCAGTACTTC	CATSREGPGSPQETQYF
TRBV11-2	-	-	TRBJ2-1	16	TGTGCCACCCAAGGTCAAGGGGCTGGGGCCCACAATGAGCAGTTCTTC	CATQGQGAGAHNEQFF
TRBV6-5	-	-	TRBJ2-5	15	TGTGCCAGCAGCCAGGGGATGGGACTCCCTTGGGAGCAGTACTTC	CASSQGMGLPWEQYF
TRBV6-1	-	TRBD1	TRBJ2-5	17	TGTGCCAGCAGTGTCCTTGCGGCGGGAACAGGGGGGGAGACCCAGTACTTC	CASSVLAAGTGGETQYF
TRBV2	-	-	TRBJ1-3	14	TGTGCCAGCAGGGGGCTGAGGTCTGGAAACACCATATATTTT	CASRGLRSGNTIYF
TRBV29-1	-	-	TRBJ2-1	14	TGCAGCGCTCTCACTTGGGGCTCCTACAATGAGCAGTTCTTC	CSALTWGSYNEQFF
TRBV28	-	-	TRBJ1-1	12	TGTGCCAGCAGCAGGGAAGGTAGTGAAGCTTTCTTT	CASSREGSEAFF
TRBV6-1	few	TRBD2	TRBJ2-5	15	TGTGCCAGCAGTGAAGCGGTAGGGGTCCGGGGGGCCCAGTACTTC	CASSEAVGVRGAQYF
TRBV28	-	-	TRBJ1-5	13	TGTGCCAGCAGCAGAGATAGCAATCAGCCCCAGCATTTT	CASSRDSNQPQHF
TRBV5-5	many	-	TRBJ1-1	15	TGTGCCAGCAGCTCGGGACCCGTGAGTTTCACTGAAGCTTTCTTT	CASSSGPVSFTEAFF